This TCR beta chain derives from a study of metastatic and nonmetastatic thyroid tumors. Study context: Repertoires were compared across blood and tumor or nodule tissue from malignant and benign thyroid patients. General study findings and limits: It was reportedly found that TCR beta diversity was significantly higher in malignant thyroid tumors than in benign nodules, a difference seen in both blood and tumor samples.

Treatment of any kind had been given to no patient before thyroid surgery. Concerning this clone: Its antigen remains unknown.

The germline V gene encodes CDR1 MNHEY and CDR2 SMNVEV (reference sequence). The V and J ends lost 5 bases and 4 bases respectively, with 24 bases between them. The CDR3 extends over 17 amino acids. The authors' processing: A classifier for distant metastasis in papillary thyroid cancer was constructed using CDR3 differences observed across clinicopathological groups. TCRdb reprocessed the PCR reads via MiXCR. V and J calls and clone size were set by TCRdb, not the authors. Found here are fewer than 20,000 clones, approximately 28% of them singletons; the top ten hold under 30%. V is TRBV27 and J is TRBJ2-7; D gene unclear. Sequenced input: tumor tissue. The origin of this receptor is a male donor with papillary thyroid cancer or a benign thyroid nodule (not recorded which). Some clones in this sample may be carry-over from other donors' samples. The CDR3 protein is CASSPDPDRLVTYEQYF. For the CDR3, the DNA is TGTGCCAGCAGTCCAGATCCGGACCGGTTGGTTACTTACGAGCAGTACTTC.